What follows are 16 T cell receptor beta chains derived from one specimen sequenced in a study of Tregs in tolerant kidney transplant recipients. Measured with immunoSEQ multiplex PCR; TCRdb has only the in-frame clones, and not every one. Here the sample spans roughly 80,000 clones, roughly 98% being singletons. The starting material was CD4+ T cells from blood, obtained before the transplant. Source of these receptors: a human donor who received a combined kidney and bone marrow transplant.

The rearrangement links TRBV5-1 to TRBJ2-1; possibly TRBD1 for D (5 bases). This CDR3 contains 14 residues. V was shortened by 7 bases and J by 1 base, with 12 bases between the two germline ends. Looked up from germline, CDR1 is SGHRS and CDR2 is YFSETQ. The CDR3 DNA reads TGCGCCAGCGGGGAAAGGGGATCCTACAATGAGCAGTTCTTC. Amino acid sequence: CASGERGSYNEQFF.

The chain combines TRBV7-9 with TRBJ1-6, with 9 bases fitting TRBD1. CDR1 is SEHNR and CDR2 is FQNEAQ in the germline V gene (reference sequence). With V trimmed by 5 bases and J by 2 bases, 7 bases remained unmatched. The length of the CDR3 is 17 residues. CDR3 sequence: CASSLPGQGTYNSPLHF. The CDR3 nucleotides are TGTGCCAGCAGCCTTCCGGGACAGGGAACCTATAATTCACCCCTCCACTTT.

J is TRBJ2-2 and V is TRBV27; D might be TRBD2 (7 bases). The CDR3 spans 16 residues. Germline CDR1 reads MNHEY; CDR2 reads SMNVEV (reference sequence). V was clipped by 0 bases and J by 6 bases, with 14 bases between them. In DNA form, the CDR3 reads TGTGCCAGCAGTTTATCATCGGGGGGCGGGGCCGGGGAGCTGTTTTTT. Protein product: CASSLSSGGGAGELFF.

The CDR3: CASSLVGRGSTEAFF. For the CDR3, the DNA is TGCGCCAGCAGCTTGGTGGGTCGGGGGAGCACTGAAGCTTTCTTT. The V and J genes are TRBV5-1 and TRBJ1-1; D is perhaps TRBD1 (5 bases). The CDR3 extends over 15 amino acids. V was pared by 0 bases and J by 4 bases, with 13 bases between. The germline V gene encodes CDR1 SGHRS and CDR2 YFSETQ.

The chain is built from TRBV6-6 and TRBJ2-2; 7 nucleotides match TRBD2. CDR1 and CDR2 (germline): MNHNY, SVGAGI (reference sequence). V shed 8 bases and J 3 bases; nucleotides not matched to a gene: 12. The CDR3 is 16 residues long. CDR3 in amino acids: CASLLAKTSDTGELFF. As DNA, the CDR3 is TGTGCCAGCCTATTAGCAAAAACTAGCGACACCGGGGAGCTGTTTTTT.

The chain employs TRBV7-2 and TRBJ2-3; D may be TRBD1 (5 bases). V lost 3 bases and J lost 4, with 17 bases in between. The CDR3 spans 16 residues. Looked up from germline, CDR1 is SGHTA and CDR2 is FQGNSA. CDR3 nucleotides: TGTGCCAGCAGCTTTTATGCCAGGGTATCAGCAGATACGCAGTATTTT. It is translated as CASSFYARVSADTQYF.

The rearrangement links TRBV7-2 to TRBJ2-7; TRBD2 might be the D (6 bases). Trimming cost V 2 bases and J 7 bases, with 21 bases left between them. Germline assignment: CDR1 SGHTA and CDR2 FQGNSA. The CDR3 is 16 amino acids. CDR3 sequence: CASSLSVRLVGGEQYF. CDR3 DNA sequence: TGTGCCAGCAGCTTAAGTGTCCGACTAGTAGGTGGAGAGCAGTACTTC.

J is TRBJ1-4 and V is TRBV27; D not certain. The germline V and J ends were trimmed by 5 bases and 1 base, with 8 bases remaining between them. CDR1 MNHEY and CDR2 SMNVEV come from the germline V gene (reference sequence). CDR3 size: 14 residues. Here the CDR3 DNA reads TGTGCCAGCAGTATGAGGATAACTAATGAAAAACTGTTTTTT. It is translated as CASSMRITNEKLFF.

This CDR3 is CASSTLTSYEQYF. For the CDR3, the DNA is TGTGCCAGCAGTACCCTAACGTCCTACGAGCAGTACTTC. The rearrangement links TRBV28 to TRBJ2-7; D call uncertain. Germline V gene lookup returns CDR1 MDHEN and CDR2 SYDVKM. The CDR3 loop spans 13 amino acids. V lost 5 bases to trimming and J lost 1 base, with 9 bases between them.

The chain joins TRBV11-2 to TRBJ1-1; D is possibly TRBD1 (6 bases). V shed 5 bases and J shed 2 bases, with 15 bases lying between them. This CDR3 is built from 15 residues. In germline, CDR1 is SGHAT, CDR2 FQNNGV. The CDR3 loop reads CASSPRSGGNTEAFF. For the CDR3, the DNA is TGTGCCAGCAGCCCACGGAGCGGGGGCAACACTGAAGCTTTCTTT.

The chain joins TRBV19 to TRBJ2-2; 9 bases are shared with TRBD1. This CDR3 spans 15 amino acids. After removal of 6 bases from V and 7 bases from J, the junction contained 9 bases not matched to a gene. Germline CDR1 reads LNHDA; CDR2 reads SQIVND (reference sequence). The chain's CDR3 is CASRTNRGRNGELFF. CDR3 coding DNA: TGTGCCAGTAGAACAAACAGGGGGCGAAACGGGGAGCTGTTTTTT.

The V gene is TRBV5-1, the J gene TRBJ2-1; D perhaps matches TRBD2 (6 bases). The CDR3 is 13 amino acids. V gave up 4 bases and J gave up 4 bases, with 9 bases separating them. Germline V gene lookup returns CDR1 SGHRS and CDR2 YFSETQ. Written as DNA, the CDR3 is TGCGCCAGCAGCCAGGGAGGATACAATGAGCAGTTCTTC. This encodes CASSQGGYNEQFF.

The chain joins TRBV5-1 to TRBJ2-7; D remains ambiguous. The germline V gene has CDR1 SGHRS and CDR2 YFSETQ. V dropped 4 bases and J dropped 2 bases, with 13 bases sitting between them. The CDR3 totals 14 residues. The CDR3 here is CASSGFQDPYEQYF. The CDR3, as DNA: TGCGCCAGCAGCGGGTTTCAGGATCCCTACGAGCAGTACTTC.

This rearrangement joins TRBV19 to TRBJ1-6, with D hard to call. V dropped 6 bases and J dropped 0 bases, with 15 bases sitting between them. CDR3 length: 17 amino acids. Germline V gene sequence: CDR1 LNHDA, CDR2 SQIVND (reference sequence). The CDR3 sequence is CASRRDGRSSYNSPLHF. The DNA for the CDR3 is TGTGCCAGTAGGCGCGATGGGAGGAGCTCCTATAATTCACCCCTCCACTTT.

V is TRBV27 and J is TRBJ2-3, with a possible D match to TRBD1 (5 bases). The length of the CDR3 is 18 residues. Germline CDR1 and CDR2: MNHEY and SMNVEV (reference sequence). V was cut by 1 base and J by 2 bases, with 19 bases left in between. CDR3 protein: CASSLWGRGGISTDTQYF. The DNA for the CDR3 is TGTGCCAGCAGTTTATGGGGTAGGGGTGGCATCTCCACAGATACGCAGTATTTT.

The chain is built from TRBV5-4 and TRBJ2-5; 7 bases are shared with TRBD1. This CDR3 has 13 residues. The ends lost 3 bases at V and 2 bases at J; junction bases unmatched: 1. Germline V gene data show CDR1 as SGHNT and CDR2 as YYREEE (reference sequence). This CDR3 is CASSWDRQETQYF. CDR3 coding DNA: TGTGCCAGCAGCTGGGACAGACAAGAGACCCAGTACTTC.